This T cell receptor beta chain was sequenced during a study of cytomegalovirus exposure and HLA in healthy donors. Study conclusions and caveats: Previous analysis showed most TCR beta V segments were productive about 90% or about 30% of the time. It was reportedly the case that the classifier diagnosed cytomegalovirus status with high specificity and sensitivity. Accurate prediction of HLA-A and HLA-B alleles (for most subjects) was reportedly achieved from TCR beta sequences. TCR beta V- and J-gene trimming was later associated with a missense DCLRE1C variant.

It was with 60 Vbeta and 13 Jbeta primers that the PCR ran. The assay was immunoSEQ multiplex PCR, and TCRdb's table has in-frame clones only and misses some. The table lists 100,000 or so clones, with about 0.59% in the top ten. Remarks on this clone: Its antigen is undetermined.

Germline lookup yields CDR1 MNHEY and CDR2 SMNVEV (reference sequence). Trimming shortened V by 3 bases and J by 4 bases, and 8 bases separated the two germline ends. This CDR3 has 13 residues. The origin of this receptor is a man aged 45-65 years in good health and CMV-seronegative. The V gene is TRBV27, the J gene TRBJ2-3; tentative D call: TRBD2 (6 bases). Sequencing was performed on PBMCs. The chain's CDR3 is CASSFAGPDTQYF. CDR3 in DNA: TGTGCCAGCAGTTTCGCGGGGCCAGATACGCAGTATTTT.